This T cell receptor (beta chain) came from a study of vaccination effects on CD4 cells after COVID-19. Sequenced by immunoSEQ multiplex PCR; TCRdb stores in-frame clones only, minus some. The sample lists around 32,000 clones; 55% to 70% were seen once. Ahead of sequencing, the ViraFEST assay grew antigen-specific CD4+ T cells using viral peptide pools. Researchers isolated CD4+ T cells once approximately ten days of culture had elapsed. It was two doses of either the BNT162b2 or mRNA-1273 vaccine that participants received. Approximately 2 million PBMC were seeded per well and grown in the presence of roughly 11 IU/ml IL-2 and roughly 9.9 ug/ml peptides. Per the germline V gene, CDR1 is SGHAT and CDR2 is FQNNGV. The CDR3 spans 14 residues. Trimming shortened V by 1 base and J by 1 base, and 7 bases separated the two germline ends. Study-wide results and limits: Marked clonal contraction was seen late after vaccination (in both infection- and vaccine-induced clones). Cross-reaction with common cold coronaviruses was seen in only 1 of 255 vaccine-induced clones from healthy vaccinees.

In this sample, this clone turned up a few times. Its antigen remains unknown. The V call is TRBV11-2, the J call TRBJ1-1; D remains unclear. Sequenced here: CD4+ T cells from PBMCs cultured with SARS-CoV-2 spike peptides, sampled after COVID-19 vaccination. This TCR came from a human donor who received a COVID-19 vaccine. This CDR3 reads CASSLVGPNTEAFF. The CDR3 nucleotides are TGTGCCAGCAGCTTAGTTGGGCCGAACACTGAAGCTTTCTTT.